Following are 15 T cell receptor beta chains from one sample sequenced in a study of blood T cell repertoires in COVID-19. Profiled with immunoSEQ multiplex PCR; TCRdb holds only in-frame clones, not every one. The sample lists about 170,000 clones; more than 75% were seen once. Sequencing was performed on peripheral blood. These receptors were collected from a woman older than 75 with COVID-19, enrolled during active disease.

V is TRBV4-2 and J is TRBJ1-3; D is uncertain. The CDR3 totals 15 residues. Trimming left V 0 bases short and J 8 bases short, with 14 bases between. The germline V gene has CDR1 LGHNA and CDR2 YNFKEQ. This CDR3 reads CASSQDDAGADTIYF. The CDR3 DNA reads TGTGCCAGCAGCCAAGATGATGCTGGCGCGGACACCATATATTTT.

The chain combines TRBV6-5 with TRBJ2-1, with TRBD2 matching over 9 bases. Germline V CDR1 and CDR2: MNHEY, SVGAGI. V lost 4 bases, J lost 1 base, and 2 bases stayed unmatched. This CDR3 spans 15 amino acids. CDR3 in amino acids: CASSLAGESYNEQFF. Here the CDR3 DNA reads TGTGCCAGCAGTTTAGCGGGAGAGTCCTACAATGAGCAGTTCTTC.

This rearrangement joins TRBV5-1 to TRBJ2-1; 8 bases align to TRBD2. Trimming took 4 bases from V and 10 from J; bases not matched to a gene: 10. The germline V gene has CDR1 SGHRS and CDR2 YFSETQ. The CDR3 totals 14 residues. The CDR3 sequence: CASSPRAGVDEQFF. CDR3 sequence (DNA): TGCGCCAGCAGCCCAAGAGCGGGAGTAGACGAGCAGTTCTTC.

CDR3 sequence (DNA): TGTGCCAGCAGCCGCCTCGGGACAGCAAACAATGAGCAGTTCTTC. As protein: CASSRLGTANNEQFF. The J gene is TRBJ2-1, the V gene TRBV7-2, with 7 bases matching TRBD1. The CDR3 contains 15 residues. Germline-derived CDR1 and CDR2 are SGHTA and FQGNSA. The V gene end was trimmed by 5 bases and the J gene end by 5 bases; junction bases not matched to a gene: 9.

This clone was seen a single time. The rearrangement uses TRBV11-2 and TRBJ1-3; no definite D call. V was clipped by 1 base and J by 0 bases, with 7 bases between them. The germline V gene encodes CDR1 SGHAT and CDR2 FQNNGV. The CDR3 is 15 amino acids. This chain's CDR3 is CASSLGQISGNTIYF. The CDR3, as DNA: TGTGCCAGCAGCTTAGGACAAATCTCTGGAAACACCATATATTTT.

The chain recombines TRBV7-8 with TRBJ1-6, with D tentatively TRBD1 (5 bases). V was pared by 7 bases and J by 10 bases, with 17 bases between. The V gene's germline CDR1 is SGHVS and CDR2 FQNEAQ. The CDR3 is 14 residues long. The chain's CDR3 is CASTPDLGQSPLHF. As DNA, the CDR3 is TGTGCCAGCACCCCGGACCTGGGGCAATCACCCCTCCACTTT.

The chain links TRBV28 to TRBJ1-1, with TRBD1 as a possible D gene (6 bases). Trimming took off 2 bases at V and 7 bases at J, with 20 bases between the two ends. Germline CDR1 MDHEN, CDR2 SYDVKM. This CDR3 is built from 16 residues. CDR3 sequence: CASSLGRRTGLVEAFF. The CDR3 region has the DNA TGTGCCAGCAGTTTAGGCCGGAGAACAGGGTTGGTTGAAGCTTTCTTT.

The chain links TRBV10-3 to TRBJ1-4; no firm D call. CDR1 is ENHRY and CDR2 is SYGVKD in the germline V gene. V was trimmed by 2 bases and J by 5 bases, leaving 3 bases between them. This CDR3 region has 12 residues. The CDR3 here is CAISEANEKLFF. The CDR3 DNA sequence: TGTGCCATCAGTGAGGCGAATGAAAAACTGTTTTTT.

The chain carries TRBV7-9 and TRBJ1-1; D unclear. The CDR3 has 15 residues. Trimming left V 5 bases short and J 6 bases short, with 19 bases between. The germline CDR1 and CDR2 sequences are SEHNR and FQNEAQ (reference sequence). The CDR3 DNA is TGTGCCAGCAGCCCCAGCGCTTGGTTGATGGCTGAAGCTTTCTTT. Its translation: CASSPSAWLMAEAFF.

The rearrangement uses TRBV18 and TRBJ2-7; 8 nucleotides align to TRBD1. The trim removed 3 bases at V and 1 base at J, leaving 5 bases unmatched. The CDR3 is made up of 15 amino acids. The germline V gene has CDR1 KGHSH and CDR2 LQKENI. The CDR3 spells CASSPTGQGSYEQYF. CDR3 in DNA: TGTGCCAGCTCACCTACCGGACAGGGTTCCTACGAGCAGTACTTC.

This chain links TRBV5-1 with TRBJ1-1; no definite D call. The CDR3 extends over 11 amino acids. V lost 8 bases and J lost 11, with 16 bases in between. Germline V lookup: CDR1 SGHRS, CDR2 YFSETQ. This chain's CDR3 is CASRGEVWAFF. DNA of the CDR3: TGCGCCAGTCGCGGGGAGGTCTGGGCTTTCTTT. Full variable domain (missing parts from reference TRBV5-1 and TRBJ1-1): KAGVTQTPRYLIKTRGQQVTLSCSPISGHRSVSWYQQTPGQGLQFLFEYFSETQRNKGNFPGRFSGRQFSNSRSEMNVSTLELGDSALYLCASRGEVWAFFGQGTRLTVV.

The V call is TRBV7-2, the J call TRBJ2-1, with 9 bases that match TRBD2. Germline CDR1 reads SGHTA; CDR2 reads FQGNSA. With 1 base clipped from V and 7 bases from J, the junction kept 5 bases outside the gene matches. The CDR3 extends over 15 amino acids. The CDR3 bases are TGTGCCAGCAGCTTAGAGGGACTAGCAACTAATGAGCAGTTCTTC. Translating gives CASSLEGLATNEQFF.

This rearrangement joins TRBV7-2 to TRBJ1-3; no clear D gene. The CDR3 consists of 14 residues. With 3 bases removed from V and 0 bases from J, the gap between germline ends came to 6 bases. Germline loops: CDR1 SGHTA, CDR2 FQGNSA. This CDR3 reads CASSFSDSGNTIYF. The CDR3 coding sequence is TGTGCCAGCAGCTTTTCAGACTCTGGAAACACCATATATTTT.

This sequence joins TRBV19 and TRBJ1-1; maybe TRBD1 (5 bases). The germline V gene has CDR1 LNHDA and CDR2 SQIVND (reference sequence). V dropped 7 bases and J dropped 7 bases, with 13 bases sitting between them. The length of the CDR3 is 12 residues. Here the CDR3 reads CASKAGFGEAFF. For the CDR3, the DNA is TGTGCCAGTAAGGCAGGGTTTGGTGAAGCTTTCTTT.

The chain uses TRBV28 and TRBJ1-6, with 7 positions matching TRBD1. CDR1 MDHEN and CDR2 SYDVKM come from the germline V gene. The CDR3 is made up of 15 amino acids. The junction had 2 bases not matched to a gene; V was cut back by 6 bases and J by 0 bases. CDR3 in amino acids: CASRDRLSYNSPLHF. CDR3 in DNA: TGTGCCAGCAGGGACAGGCTCTCCTATAATTCACCCCTCCACTTT.